Described below is a single T cell receptor beta chain sequence and its context. The antigen remains undetermined. This specimen comes from a study of T-cell memory formation after mild COVID-19. The overall study: Most TCR clusters belonged to a single donor.

Study observations and caveats: Pre-infection memory showed some responding clones, and this suggested that cross-reactive memory joined. Contracting CD4+ clones were located mainly in CM and EM, and CD8+ clones in EMRA.

The authors produced TCR alpha and TCR beta cDNA libraries with sample barcodes and UMIs by 5'RACE using constant-segment primers. TCRdb redid the calling of the 5' RACE reads with MiXCR, one entry per CDR3 protein. Among about 360,000 distinct CDR3 sequences listed, roughly 14% were seen once. V gave up 6 bases and J gave up 1 base; unmatched junction bases: 5. Germline V gives CDR1 MNHEY, CDR2 SVGAGI. CDR3 length: 14 residues. The gene calls are TRBV6-5 and TRBJ2-7; 8 bases line up with TRBD1. Sequencing was carried out using PBMCs or a T cell subset sorted from them (not recorded which). The TCR comes from a man younger than 35 who had mild COVID-19 (a few samples of this study predate the infection). Cell type and time point are not known. This CDR3 reads CASRTDRGSYEQYF. CDR3 in DNA: TGTGCCAGCAGAACTGACAGGGGATCCTACGAGCAGTACTTC.